A single sample gave rise to the 13 T cell receptor beta chains below, sequenced in a study of blood T cell repertoires in COVID-19. Data came from immunoSEQ multiplex PCR; TCRdb stores just in-frame clones and leaves some out. This sample has over 150,000 clones, with around 82% found just once. Input material: peripheral blood. The source is a man older than 75 with COVID-19, enrolled during active disease.

The table lists this clone with a few counts. This sequence joins TRBV7-6 and TRBJ1-6; D unresolved. Trimming removed 0 bases at V and 0 bases at J, with 15 bases between. The CDR3 consists of 19 residues. Germline V lookup: CDR1 SGHVS, CDR2 FNYEAQ. Here the CDR3 DNA reads TGTGCCAGCAGCTTAGCCTCGGGCGGAGGAAGCTCCTATAATTCACCCCTCCACTTT. Its protein product is CASSLASGGGSSYNSPLHF. Filled out from reference TRBV7-6 and TRBJ1-6, the complete variable domain reads GAGVSQSPRYKVTKRGQDVALRCDPISGHVSLYWYRQALGQGPEFLTYFNYEAQQDKSGLPNDRFSAERPEGSISTLTIQRTEQRDSAMYRCASSLASGGGSSYNSPLHFGNGTRLTVT.

This chain links TRBV9 with TRBJ1-6; D gene unclear. Trimming left V 4 bases short and J 1 base short, with 3 bases between. Germline V gives CDR1 SGDLS, CDR2 YYNGEE. This CDR3 comprises 13 residues. The DNA for the CDR3 is TGTGCCAGCAGCCCATCCTATAATTCACCCCTCCACTTT. Protein: CASSPSYNSPLHF.

The CDR3 loop reads CASSQAAGDYGYTF. The CDR3, as DNA: TGCGCCAGCAGCCAAGCGGCAGGGGACTATGGCTACACCTTC. V gene TRBV4-3 combines with J gene TRBJ1-2; D is possibly TRBD1 (6 bases). Germline-derived CDR1 and CDR2 are LGHNA and YSLEER. Trimming pared 1 base from V and 3 bases from J, leaving 9 bases between. CDR3 length equals 14 residues.

The chain joins TRBV15 to TRBJ2-5, with D perhaps matching TRBD2 (5 bases). Trimming took 1 base from V and 4 from J, leaving 13 bases between them. The CDR3 runs to 15 residues. CDR1 is LNHNV, CDR2 YYDKDF, per germline (reference sequence). CDR3 nucleotides: TGTGCCACCAGCAGAGGACTGGCGGGTGGAGAGACCCAGTACTTC. This codes for CATSRGLAGGETQYF.

The chain combines TRBV7-2 with TRBJ1-3; D gene unclear. The CDR3 has 14 residues. V lost 5 bases, J lost 0 bases, and 8 bases lay in between. Germline V gene sequence: CDR1 SGHTA, CDR2 FQGNSA. CDR3: CASSVGSSGNTIYF. CDR3 DNA: TGTGCCAGCAGCGTCGGGAGCTCTGGAAACACCATATATTTT.

This chain uses TRBV6-5 with TRBJ2-2; TRBD2 is a possible D gene (5 bases). This CDR3 has 12 residues. Germline V gene data show CDR1 as MNHEY and CDR2 as SVGAGI. The ends were cut back, 5 bases at V and 8 bases at J, with 9 bases in the middle. For the CDR3, the DNA is TGTGCCAGCAGTACTCGGGGTGGGGAGCTGTTTTTT. This encodes CASSTRGGELFF.

This chain connects TRBV19 to TRBJ2-3; D may be TRBD1 (6 bases). Germline values: CDR1 LNHDA, CDR2 SQIVND (reference sequence). V lost 1 base, J lost 2 bases, and 19 bases lay in between. The CDR3 has 18 amino acids. In DNA form, the CDR3 reads TGTGCCAGTAGTATAGGCAGCTCAGGGGCCGAAGACACAGATACGCAGTATTTT. It encodes CASSIGSSGAEDTDTQYF.

The chain carries TRBV19 and TRBJ1-5, with 10 bases that match TRBD1. V lost 6 bases and J lost 2; bases outside the gene matches: 10. This CDR3 comprises 17 residues. Germline V gives CDR1 LNHDA, CDR2 SQIVND (reference sequence). CDR3 protein: CASRPGQGTRGNQPQHF. The CDR3 DNA is TGTGCCAGTAGGCCGGGACAGGGGACCCGAGGCAATCAGCCCCAGCATTTT.

Concerning this clone itself: The junction differs from germline at one of its ends, possibly a read error. V usage is TRBV5-4 and J usage is TRBJ1-1; D perhaps matches TRBD1 (6 bases). The CDR3 runs to 15 residues. CDR1 SGHNT and CDR2 YYREEE come from the germline V gene (reference sequence). The chain's CDR3 is CASSSRQALKTEAFF. CDR3 nucleotide sequence: TGTGCCAGCAGCTCGAGACAGGCATTGAAGACTGAAGCTTTCTTT. The full variable domain, completed using reference TRBV5-4 and TRBJ1-1, is ETGVTQSPTHLIKTRGQQVTLRCSSQSGHNTVSWYQQALGQGPQFIFQYYREEENGRGNFPPRFSGLQFPNYSSELNVNALELDDSALYLCASSSRQALKTEAFFGQGTRLTVV.

The chain uses TRBV5-1 and TRBJ1-2; D uncertain. The germline V gene has CDR1 SGHRS and CDR2 YFSETQ. CDR3 length: 14 residues. The germline V and J ends were trimmed by 1 base and 2 bases, with 9 bases remaining between them. The chain's CDR3 is CASSLRAENYGYTF. DNA of the CDR3: TGCGCCAGCAGCTTGCGCGCGGAGAACTATGGCTACACCTTC.

This sequence joins TRBV2 and TRBJ1-1; the D is unclear. Germline values: CDR1 SNHLY, CDR2 FYNNEI. The CDR3 totals 13 residues. The V gene lost 4 bases and the J gene lost 1 base, with 7 bases spanning the gap. The CDR3 sequence: CASSGRWNTEAFF. The DNA of the CDR3 is TGTGCCAGCAGTGGCAGGTGGAACACTGAAGCTTTCTTT.

The CDR3 region is CASSQQFFREGYEQYF. CDR3 nucleotides: TGTGCCAGCAGCCAACAATTTTTCAGAGAGGGTTACGAGCAGTACTTC. The rearrangement joins TRBV4-2 to TRBJ2-7; TRBD2 might be the D (5 bases). Between the trimmed V and J ends, which lost 2 bases and 4 bases, there was a span of 18 bases. The CDR3 runs 16 residues. Germline V gene sequence: CDR1 LGHNA, CDR2 YNFKEQ.

This rearrangement joins TRBV5-6 to TRBJ1-2; a possible D gene is TRBD1 (5 bases). The length of the CDR3 is 17 residues. With 4 bases removed from V and 1 base from J, the gap between germline ends came to 20 bases. Germline loops: CDR1 SGHDT, CDR2 YYEEEE. The CDR3 DNA follows: TGTGCCAGCAGCGACGGGCCGGGACTGCCTCTTAACTATGGCTACACCTTC. Its protein is CASSDGPGLPLNYGYTF.